This T cell receptor beta chain was identified during a study of blood T cell repertoires in COVID-19. Study-wide context: Donors in the United States, Italy and Spain gave samples during acute or convalescent COVID-19. Sources were T cells, B-cell-depleted T cells, or PBMCs; the material itself was cDNA or gDNA.

Trimming took off 4 bases at V and 2 bases at J, with 15 bases between the two ends. Per germline, CDR1 SGHTS and CDR2 YDEGEE. The CDR3 loop spans 15 amino acids. Generated by immunoSEQ multiplex PCR, the TCRdb table keeps only in-frame clones and is missing some. This table has under 80,000 clones, roughly 87% appearing once. The sample consisted of peripheral blood. This sequence was found in a man in his forties or fifties with acute or convalescent COVID-19. The genes are TRBV5-8 and TRBJ1-2; D not resolved. CDR3 coding DNA: TGTGCCAGCAGCCCTAGCCAGAGAATCAACTATGGCTACACCTTC. Translation gives CASSPSQRINYGYTF.